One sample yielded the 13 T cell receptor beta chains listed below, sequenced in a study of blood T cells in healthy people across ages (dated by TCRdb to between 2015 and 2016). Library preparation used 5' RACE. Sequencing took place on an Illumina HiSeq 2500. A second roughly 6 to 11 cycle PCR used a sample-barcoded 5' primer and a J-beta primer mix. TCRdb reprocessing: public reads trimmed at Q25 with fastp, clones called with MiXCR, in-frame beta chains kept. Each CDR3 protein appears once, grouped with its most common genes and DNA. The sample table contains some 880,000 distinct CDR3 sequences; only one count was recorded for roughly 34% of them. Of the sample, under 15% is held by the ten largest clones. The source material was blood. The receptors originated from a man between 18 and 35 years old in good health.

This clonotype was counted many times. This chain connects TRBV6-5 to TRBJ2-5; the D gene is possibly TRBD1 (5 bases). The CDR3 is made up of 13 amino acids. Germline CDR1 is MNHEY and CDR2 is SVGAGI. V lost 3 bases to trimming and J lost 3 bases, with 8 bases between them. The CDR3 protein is CASSYGREETQYF. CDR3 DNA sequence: TGTGCCAGCAGTTATGGCAGGGAAGAGACCCAGTACTTC.

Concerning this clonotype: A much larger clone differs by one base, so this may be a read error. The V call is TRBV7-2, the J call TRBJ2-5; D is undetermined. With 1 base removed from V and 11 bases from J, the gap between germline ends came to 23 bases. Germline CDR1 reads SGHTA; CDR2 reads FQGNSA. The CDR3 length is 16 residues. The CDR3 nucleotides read TGTGCCAGCAGCTTAGAGGGTCTGAATTCCTACAATGAGCAGTACTTC. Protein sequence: CASSLEGLNSYNEQYF. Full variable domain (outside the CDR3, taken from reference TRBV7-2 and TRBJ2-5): GAGVSQSPSNKVTEKGKDVELRCDPISGHTALYWYRQSLGQGLEFLIYFQGNSAPDKSGLPSDRFSAERTGGSVSTLTIQRTQQEDSAVYLCASSLEGLNSYNEQYFGPGTRLLVL.

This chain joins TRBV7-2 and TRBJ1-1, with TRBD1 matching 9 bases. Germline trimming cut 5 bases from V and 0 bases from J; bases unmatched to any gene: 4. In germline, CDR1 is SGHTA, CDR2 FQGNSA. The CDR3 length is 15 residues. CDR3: CASSDGTGMNTEAFF. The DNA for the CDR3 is TGTGCCAGCAGCGACGGGACAGGGATGAACACTGAAGCTTTCTTT.

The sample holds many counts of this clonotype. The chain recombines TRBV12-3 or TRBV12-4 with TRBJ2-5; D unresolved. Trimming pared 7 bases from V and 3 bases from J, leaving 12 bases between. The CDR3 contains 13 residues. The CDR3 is CASTTVTKETQYF. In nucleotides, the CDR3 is TGTGCCAGCACTACCGTTACCAAAGAGACCCAGTACTTC.

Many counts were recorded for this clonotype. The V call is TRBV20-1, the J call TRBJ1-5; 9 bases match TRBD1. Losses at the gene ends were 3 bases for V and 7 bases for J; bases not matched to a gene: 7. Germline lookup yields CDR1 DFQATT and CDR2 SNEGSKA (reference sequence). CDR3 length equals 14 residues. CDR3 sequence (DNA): TGCAGTGCTAGTAAAACAGGGGGCGGACAGCCCCAGCATTTT. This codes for CSASKTGGGQPQHF.

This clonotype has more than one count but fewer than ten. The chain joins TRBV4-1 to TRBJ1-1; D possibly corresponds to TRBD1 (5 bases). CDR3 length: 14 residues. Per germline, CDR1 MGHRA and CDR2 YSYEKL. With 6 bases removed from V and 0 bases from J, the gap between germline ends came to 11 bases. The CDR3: CASRHGGMNTEAFF. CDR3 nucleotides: TGCGCCAGCAGACACGGGGGAATGAACACTGAAGCTTTCTTT.

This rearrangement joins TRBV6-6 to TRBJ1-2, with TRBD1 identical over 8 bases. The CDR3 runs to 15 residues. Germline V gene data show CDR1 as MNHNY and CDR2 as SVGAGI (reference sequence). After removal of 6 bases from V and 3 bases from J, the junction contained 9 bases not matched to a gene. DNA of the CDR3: TGTGCCAGCAGCCCCCAGGGGGCCGGTCACTATGGCTACACCTTC. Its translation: CASSPQGAGHYGYTF.

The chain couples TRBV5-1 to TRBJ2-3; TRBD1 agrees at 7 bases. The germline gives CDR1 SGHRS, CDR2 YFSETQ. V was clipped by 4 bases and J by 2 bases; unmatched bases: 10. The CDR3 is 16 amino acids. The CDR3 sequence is CASSTPTGVATDTQYF. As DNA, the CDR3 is TGCGCCAGCAGCACCCCAACAGGGGTCGCCACAGATACGCAGTATTTT.

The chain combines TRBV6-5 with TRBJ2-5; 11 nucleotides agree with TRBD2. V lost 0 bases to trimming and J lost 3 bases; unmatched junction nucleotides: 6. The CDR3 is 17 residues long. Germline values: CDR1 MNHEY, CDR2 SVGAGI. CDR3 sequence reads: CASSYSRGTSGKETQYF. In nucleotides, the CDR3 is TGTGCCAGCAGTTACTCGAGGGGGACTAGCGGAAAAGAGACCCAGTACTTC.

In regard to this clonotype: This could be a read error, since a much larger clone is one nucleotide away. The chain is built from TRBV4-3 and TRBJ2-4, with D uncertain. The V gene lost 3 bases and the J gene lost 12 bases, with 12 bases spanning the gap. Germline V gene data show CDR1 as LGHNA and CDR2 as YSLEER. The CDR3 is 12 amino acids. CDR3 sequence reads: CASSHDRRDQYF. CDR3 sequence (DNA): TGCGCCAGCAGCCATGATCGACGAGATCAGTACTTC.

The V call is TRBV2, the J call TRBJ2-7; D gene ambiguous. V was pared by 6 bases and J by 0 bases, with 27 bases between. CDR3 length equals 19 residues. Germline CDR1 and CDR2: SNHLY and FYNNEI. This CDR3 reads CASRPLLGRTLYSSYEQYF. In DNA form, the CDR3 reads TGTGCCAGCAGACCCTTGCTGGGTCGGACCCTGTACAGCTCCTACGAGCAGTACTTC.

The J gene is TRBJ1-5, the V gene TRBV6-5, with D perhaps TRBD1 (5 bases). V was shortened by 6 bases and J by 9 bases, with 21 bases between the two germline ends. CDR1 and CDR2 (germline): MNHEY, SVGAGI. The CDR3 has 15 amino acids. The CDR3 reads CASRPLEGDLRPQHF. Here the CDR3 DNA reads TGTGCCAGCAGACCCTTGGAAGGGGACCTGCGGCCCCAGCATTTT.

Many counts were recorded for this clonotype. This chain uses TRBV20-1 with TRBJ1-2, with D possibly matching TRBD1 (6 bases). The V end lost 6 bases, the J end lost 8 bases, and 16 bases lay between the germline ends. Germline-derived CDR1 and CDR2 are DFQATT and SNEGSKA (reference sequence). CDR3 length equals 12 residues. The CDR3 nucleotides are TGCAGTGCCGCGCCAGGGGTCGACGGCTACACCTTC. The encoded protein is CSAAPGVDGYTF.